The 15 T cell receptor beta chains below all came from one sample that was sequenced in a study of PD-L1 blockade in urothelial cancer. The data were produced by immunoSEQ multiplex PCR, yet TCRdb's version contains in-frame clones alone and is incomplete. The data contain roughly 120,000 clones, roughly 91% of them singletons. The time point is: peripheral blood 6 weeks after treatment start. Here the sequenced sample was PBMCs, taken around atezolizumab (anti-PD-L1) treatment. The receptors shown here come from a man in his fifties or sixties with urothelial cancer.

The chain is built from TRBV6-5 and TRBJ1-2, with D maybe TRBD1 (5 bases). The CDR3 loop spans 14 amino acids. The germline CDR1 and CDR2 sequences are MNHEY and SVGAGI. V was cut by 6 bases and J by 6 bases, with 17 bases left in between. The CDR3: CASRLTGPSHGYTF. The CDR3 DNA sequence: TGTGCCAGCAGGCTAACAGGCCCCTCGCATGGCTACACCTTC.

The chain recombines TRBV15 with TRBJ2-7; D might be TRBD2 (6 bases). The germline V gene encodes CDR1 LNHNV and CDR2 YYDKDF (reference sequence). This CDR3 has 16 residues. The V end lost 0 bases, the J end lost 5 bases, and 17 bases lay between the germline ends. The CDR3 region is CATSRDSGRRQNEQYF. CDR3 coding DNA: TGTGCCACCAGCAGAGATTCCGGGAGAAGACAGAACGAGCAGTACTTC.

V is TRBV6-5 and J is TRBJ1-5, with D possibly being TRBD1 (6 bases). V was trimmed by 6 bases and J by 11 bases, leaving 17 bases between them. CDR3 size: 13 residues. Germline V gene lookup returns CDR1 MNHEY and CDR2 SVGAGI. CDR3 coding DNA: TGTGCCAGCAGGAACTCACAGGGTCGGGCCCAGCATTTT. Its protein is CASRNSQGRAQHF.

The CDR3 is CASSLNFQETQYF. The CDR3 bases are TGTGCCAGCAGTTTGAACTTCCAAGAGACCCAGTACTTC. The chain is built from TRBV27 and TRBJ2-5, with unresolved D. The V and J ends lost 3 bases and 1 base respectively, with 6 bases between them. This CDR3 is built from 13 residues. CDR1 is MNHEY and CDR2 is SMNVEV in the germline V gene (reference sequence).

The chain joins TRBV9 to TRBJ1-1; D ambiguous. V lost 3 bases and J lost 4, with 13 bases in between. Germline V gene data show CDR1 as SGDLS and CDR2 as YYNGEE. CDR3 length: 14 amino acids. CDR3 sequence: CASSGRVSGTEAFF. CDR3 nucleotide sequence: TGTGCCAGCAGCGGTCGGGTAAGCGGCACTGAAGCTTTCTTT.

This chain links TRBV10-3 with TRBJ2-7; 7 nucleotides align to TRBD1. CDR3 length equals 17 residues. After removal of 6 bases from V and 2 bases from J, the junction contained 16 bases not matched to a gene. Germline V gives CDR1 ENHRY, CDR2 SYGVKD. For the CDR3, the DNA is TGTGCCATCAGCAACCCAAGAGGAGGCAGGGGGACCTACGAGCAGTACTTC. It yields the protein CAISNPRGGRGTYEQYF.

V usage is TRBV6-6 and J usage is TRBJ2-7, with 12 nucleotides matching TRBD2. The CDR3 is 14 residues long. CDR1 is MNHNY, CDR2 SVGAGI, per germline (reference sequence). The J segment lost 6 bases and the V segment lost 9 bases, leaving 9 bases of the junction unmatched. The CDR3 spells CASRLAGEQLEQYF. In DNA form, the CDR3 reads TGTGCCAGTAGACTAGCGGGGGAGCAACTCGAGCAGTACTTC.

CDR3 residues: CASSLSGYKNIQYF. The CDR3 DNA reads as TGTGCCAGCAGCTTATCAGGGTACAAAAACATTCAGTACTTC. The chain links TRBV11-2 to TRBJ2-4, with D possibly TRBD1 on 5 matching bases. The CDR3 is 14 amino acids. Trimming took off 2 bases at V and 3 bases at J, with 8 bases between the two ends. The germline CDR1 and CDR2 sequences are SGHAT and FQNNGV.

The chain joins TRBV4-1 to TRBJ1-2; the D is unclear. V was cut by 2 bases and J by 4 bases, with 11 bases left in between. CDR3 length equals 14 residues. Germline CDR1 is MGHRA and CDR2 is YSYEKL. The chain's CDR3 is CASSQSLSTYGYTF. CDR3 coding DNA: TGCGCCAGCAGCCAATCCTTATCTACCTATGGCTACACCTTC.

CDR3 DNA sequence: TGTGCCAGCAGTACACAGGGGGGTCAGCCCCAGCATTTT. It yields the protein CASSTQGGQPQHF. This chain links TRBV6-6 with TRBJ1-5; 8 nucleotides agree with TRBD1. V shed 5 bases, J shed 6 bases, and the junction held 3 bases outside the gene matches. The CDR3 runs to 13 residues. Per germline, CDR1 MNHNY and CDR2 SVGAGI (reference sequence).

The chain couples TRBV5-1 to TRBJ2-1, with D perhaps matching TRBD2 (6 bases). The CDR3 spans 13 residues. Between the trimmed V and J ends, which lost 3 bases and 4 bases, there was a span of 8 bases. The germline V gene has CDR1 SGHRS and CDR2 YFSETQ. CDR3 protein: CASSSGTYNEQFF. The CDR3 coding sequence is TGCGCCAGCAGCTCAGGGACTTACAATGAGCAGTTCTTC.

V and J are TRBV27 and TRBJ2-5; perhaps TRBD2 as D (5 bases). Per the germline V gene, CDR1 is MNHEY and CDR2 is SMNVEV (reference sequence). V was clipped by 2 bases and J by 5 bases, with 15 bases between them. The CDR3 covers 15 residues. CDR3 in amino acids: CASSLSTRPHETQYF. CDR3 sequence (DNA): TGTGCCAGCAGTTTAAGTACTAGGCCACACGAGACCCAGTACTTC.

The rearrangement joins TRBV6-1 to TRBJ2-7; TRBD2 matches at 13 bases. This CDR3 is 17 amino acids long. V lost 4 bases and J lost 5; bases outside the gene matches: 11. Germline V gene data show CDR1 as MNHNS and CDR2 as SASEGT. The CDR3 DNA follows: TGTGCCAGCAGTGCCGGACTAGCGGGAGCCCGCCCTCACGAGCAGTACTTC. Its protein product is CASSAGLAGARPHEQYF.

The chain carries TRBV27 and TRBJ2-7, with D possibly TRBD1 on 5 matching bases. Germline V gives CDR1 MNHEY, CDR2 SMNVEV (reference sequence). The CDR3 totals 15 residues. Between the trimmed V and J ends, which lost 2 bases and 0 bases, there was a span of 11 bases. The CDR3 DNA reads as TGTGCCAGCAGTTTACAACGACAGACCTCCTACGAGCAGTACTTC. As protein: CASSLQRQTSYEQYF.

The V call is TRBV10-3, the J call TRBJ2-5, with 8 bases lining up with TRBD2. CDR1 is ENHRY, CDR2 SYGVKD, per germline. The CDR3 extends over 13 amino acids. The CDR3 DNA sequence: TGTGCTTCCATGGCGGGAGGTGGAGAGACCCAGTACTTC. It codes for CASMAGGGETQYF.